The clone carrying this TCR beta chain was seen a handful of times. The antigen is undetermined. Data came from immunoSEQ multiplex PCR; TCRdb stores just in-frame clones and leaves some out. The table records approximately 88,000 clones, 60% to 75% of them present only once. This entry is derived from a study of shared clonotypes between healthy human individuals. Whole-study results and caveats: What naive subsets generally showed was a larger estimated richness than memory subsets showed.

This CDR3 spans 12 amino acids. CDR1 MNHEY and CDR2 SMNVEV come from the germline V gene (reference sequence). The V end was cut by 4 bases, the J end by 6 bases, with 8 bases between. The source of this sequence is a man aged 25-45 years in good health. What was sequenced was memory CD8+ T cells sorted from blood. Subset here: CD45RO+ cells pooled with CCR7-negative TemRA cells. The chain has TRBV27 and TRBJ2-3; D unresolved. CDR3 DNA sequence: TGTGCCAGCAGTTCGGGTCGGGATACGCAGTATTTT. Its translation is CASSSGRDTQYF.